The subject of this entry is one T cell receptor beta chain. This sample was included in a study of blood T cell repertoires in COVID-19. Turning to the study itself: Acute and convalescent COVID-19 samples came from the United States, Italy and Spain. PBMCs, B-cell-depleted T cells, or T cells provided the cDNA or gDNA that made up the material.

Authors' analysis steps: Counts of nucleated cells, estimated from reference gene primer amplification, were obtained. The data were produced by immunoSEQ multiplex PCR, yet TCRdb's version contains in-frame clones alone and is incomplete. From that table come the V and J calls and clone size; the DNA was used to work out D and trimming. The sample shows fewer than 350,000 clones, 86% of them seen only once. This CDR3 spans 14 amino acids. CDR1 and CDR2 (germline): KGHSH, LQKENI. V shed 3 bases, J shed 5 bases, and the junction held 5 bases outside the gene matches. The chain employs TRBV18 and TRBJ1-1; 8 bases line up with TRBD1. This receptor was obtained from a woman in her twenties or thirties who had recovered from COVID-19. The sample taken for sequencing was peripheral blood. Here the CDR3 reads CASSPTTGATEAFF. CDR3 nucleotide sequence: TGTGCCAGCTCACCGACGACAGGGGCAACTGAAGCTTTCTTT.